A selection of T cell receptor beta chains follows, all from one sample in a study of cytomegalovirus exposure and HLA in healthy donors. Repertoires were generated with immunoSEQ multiplex PCR, while TCRdb's copy carries only in-frame clones and drops some. The sample contains about 120,000 clones, over 60% of which appear only once. Sequencing was done on a sample of PBMCs. The receptors derive from a male donor in good health and CMV-seropositive. CDR3s include the opening cysteine and the closing phenylalanine or tryptophan. Each record gives: V gene, clone size, J gene, D gene, CDR3 DNA, CDR3 protein. D genes are given only for firm matches. Clone size appears in some rows only: once, few, many, or a class for an expanded clone.

V gene: TRBV9
clone size: few
J gene: TRBJ2-7
D gene: TRBD1
CDR3 DNA: TGTGCCAGCAGCGCCGCGGACAGGGGGTCCTACGAGCAGTACTTC
CDR3 protein: CASSAADRGSYEQYF

V gene: TRBV9
clone size: -
J gene: TRBJ1-1
D gene: -
CDR3 DNA: TGTGCCAGCAGCGCCGACGAGGAAGAAACTGAAGCTTTCTTT
CDR3 protein: CASSADEEETEAFF

V gene: TRBV5-4
clone size: -
J gene: TRBJ2-7
D gene: -
CDR3 DNA: TGTGCCAGCAGCTTGGCCACGGACACCGTCTCCTACGAGCAGTACTTC
CDR3 protein: CASSLATDTVSYEQYF

V gene: TRBV19
clone size: -
J gene: TRBJ2-3
D gene: TRBD2
CDR3 DNA: TGTGCCAGTAGTATAGTTCCTAGCGGGGTCCCAGATACGCAGTATTTT
CDR3 protein: CASSIVPSGVPDTQYF

V gene: TRBV9
clone size: few
J gene: TRBJ2-3
D gene: -
CDR3 DNA: TGTGCCAGCAGCCCGCGGGGTTTCCATAATACGCAGTATTTT
CDR3 protein: CASSPRGFHNTQYF

V gene: TRBV28
clone size: -
J gene: TRBJ1-5
D gene: TRBD1
CDR3 DNA: TGTGCCAGCAGTCAAGGGGGACAGGGGAACCAGCCCCAGCATTTT
CDR3 protein: CASSQGGQGNQPQHF

V gene: TRBV5-1
clone size: -
J gene: TRBJ1-1
D gene: -
CDR3 DNA: TGCGCCAGCAGCTTGAGGCAGGTGGAGCGGGACACTGAAGCTTTCTTT
CDR3 protein: CASSLRQVERDTEAFF

V gene: TRBV6-4
clone size: few
J gene: TRBJ2-2
D gene: TRBD1
CDR3 DNA: TGTGCCAGCAGAGTACAGGGGATCACCGGGGAGCTGTTTTTT
CDR3 protein: CASRVQGITGELFF

V gene: TRBV28
clone size: once
J gene: TRBJ2-3
D gene: TRBD2
CDR3 DNA: TGTGCCAGCAGTGCGGGGGACGGGACTAGCACAGATACGCAGTATTTT
CDR3 protein: CASSAGDGTSTDTQYF

V gene: TRBV29-1
clone size: -
J gene: TRBJ2-5
D gene: TRBD2
CDR3 DNA: TGCAGCGTTGAACCTTCGGGGGGGCGCGCTACGAGAGAGACCCAGTACTTC
CDR3 protein: CSVEPSGGRATRETQYF

V gene: TRBV28
clone size: once
J gene: TRBJ2-7
D gene: TRBD2
CDR3 DNA: TGTGCCAGCAGTTTGGTATCTAGCGGGAGCTACGAGCAGTACTTC
CDR3 protein: CASSLVSSGSYEQYF

V gene: TRBV6-4
clone size: -
J gene: TRBJ2-3
D gene: TRBD2
CDR3 DNA: TGTGCCAGCAGTGACCAGCGGGGGGGAACAGATACGCAGTATTTT
CDR3 protein: CASSDQRGGTDTQYF

V gene: TRBV28
clone size: -
J gene: TRBJ2-2
D gene: TRBD1
CDR3 DNA: TGTGCCAGCAGCGACATACCGGGACAGGGGCCCACCGGGGAGCTGTTTTTT
CDR3 protein: CASSDIPGQGPTGELFF

V gene: TRBV11-2
clone size: -
J gene: TRBJ2-3
D gene: -
CDR3 DNA: TGTGCCGGCAGCCCATGGGCAGGCACAGATACGCAGTATTTT
CDR3 protein: CAGSPWAGTDTQYF

V gene: TRBV5-1
clone size: -
J gene: TRBJ1-4
D gene: -
CDR3 DNA: TGCGCCAGCAGCACTGCGCGCACAGGGTCTAATGAAAAACTGTTTTTT
CDR3 protein: CASSTARTGSNEKLFF

V gene: TRBV7-9
clone size: -
J gene: TRBJ1-2
D gene: -
CDR3 DNA: TGTTCCAGCAGCTTAGAACGGGTGGGTGGCTACACCTTC
CDR3 protein: CSSSLERVGGYTF

V gene: TRBV14
clone size: -
J gene: TRBJ2-7
D gene: -
CDR3 DNA: TGTGCCAGCAGCCAAGAATACCCCCGGAGCTCCTACGAGCAGTACTTC
CDR3 protein: CASSQEYPRSSYEQYF

V gene: TRBV5-6
clone size: -
J gene: TRBJ2-1
D gene: -
CDR3 DNA: TGTGCCAGCAGCTTGTACTCGGGAGAGGTCTCCTACAATGAGCAGTTCTTC
CDR3 protein: CASSLYSGEVSYNEQFF

V gene: TRBV28
clone size: -
J gene: TRBJ1-4
D gene: -
CDR3 DNA: TGTGCCAGCAGTTTGGGCAGGGAATACGAAAAACTGTTTTTT
CDR3 protein: CASSLGREYEKLFF

V gene: TRBV6-6
clone size: -
J gene: TRBJ2-1
D gene: -
CDR3 DNA: TGTGCCAGCACCGGGATACTAGCCGCCAATGAGCAGTTCTTC
CDR3 protein: CASTGILAANEQFF

V gene: TRBV28
clone size: -
J gene: TRBJ2-5
D gene: -
CDR3 DNA: TGTGCCAGCAGTCCACTGACAGAAGCAGAGACCCAGTACTTC
CDR3 protein: CASSPLTEAETQYF

V gene: TRBV14
clone size: few
J gene: TRBJ2-7
D gene: TRBD1
CDR3 DNA: TGTGCCAGCAGCCGCGCAGGGGGTGCCTACGAGCAGTACTTC
CDR3 protein: CASSRAGGAYEQYF

V gene: TRBV28
clone size: -
J gene: TRBJ2-6
D gene: -
CDR3 DNA: TGTGCCAGCTCGGTCGGGGGCTCTGGGGCCAACGTCCTGACTTTC
CDR3 protein: CASSVGGSGANVLTF

V gene: TRBV5-1
clone size: -
J gene: TRBJ1-4
D gene: -
CDR3 DNA: TGCGCCAGCAGCTTGGAAGGAGCAACTAATGAAAAACTGTTTTTT
CDR3 protein: CASSLEGATNEKLFF

V gene: TRBV18
clone size: few
J gene: TRBJ2-3
D gene: TRBD2
CDR3 DNA: TGTGCCAGCTCACAGGGACTAGCGGGAGGGCCGGCAGATACGCAGTATTTT
CDR3 protein: CASSQGLAGGPADTQYF

V gene: TRBV5-4
clone size: -
J gene: TRBJ2-3
D gene: -
CDR3 DNA: TGTGCCAGCAGCTTTAGCGCGTACACAGATACGCAGTATTTT
CDR3 protein: CASSFSAYTDTQYF

V gene: TRBV6-1
clone size: -
J gene: TRBJ2-7
D gene: TRBD1
CDR3 DNA: TGTGCCAGCAGTGCCGGGACAGCGTACGAGCAGTACTTC
CDR3 protein: CASSAGTAYEQYF

V gene: TRBV2
clone size: -
J gene: TRBJ2-7
D gene: TRBD1
CDR3 DNA: TGTGCCAGCAACGGACAGGCCGGATACTACGAGCAGTACTTC
CDR3 protein: CASNGQAGYYEQYF

V gene: TRBV9
clone size: -
J gene: TRBJ1-2
D gene: TRBD1
CDR3 DNA: TGTGCCAGCAGCGCCGGACGGGACAGAGCTAACTATGGCTACACCTTC
CDR3 protein: CASSAGRDRANYGYTF

V gene: TRBV5-1
clone size: -
J gene: TRBJ1-3
D gene: -
CDR3 DNA: TGCGCCTCCGGAGGAGGGCCGGGAAACACCATATATTTT
CDR3 protein: CASGGGPGNTIYF

V gene: TRBV5-1
clone size: -
J gene: TRBJ1-2
D gene: TRBD1
CDR3 DNA: TGCGCCAGCAGCATAGACAGGGGGCGAAACTATGGCTACACCTTC
CDR3 protein: CASSIDRGRNYGYTF

V gene: TRBV5-1
clone size: -
J gene: TRBJ2-1
D gene: TRBD2
CDR3 DNA: TGCGCCAGCAGCCAGACTAGCGGGGTTTACAATGAGCAGTTCTTC
CDR3 protein: CASSQTSGVYNEQFF

V gene: TRBV28
clone size: -
J gene: TRBJ1-6
D gene: -
CDR3 DNA: TGTGCCAGCAGCCGAGCGGATCGCGGCAGGTCACCCCTCCACTTT
CDR3 protein: CASSRADRGRSPLHF

V gene: TRBV7-9
clone size: few
J gene: TRBJ2-5
D gene: -
CDR3 DNA: TGTGCCAGCAGCTTACCCGACTCGTACCAAGAGACCCAGTACTTC
CDR3 protein: CASSLPDSYQETQYF

V gene: TRBV10-3
clone size: -
J gene: TRBJ2-3
D gene: TRBD1
CDR3 DNA: TGTGCCACTTTGGGACAGAGCACAGATACGCAGTATTTT
CDR3 protein: CATLGQSTDTQYF

V gene: TRBV7-9
clone size: -
J gene: TRBJ2-7
D gene: -
CDR3 DNA: TGTTCCAGCAGCCCCCTTTACGAGCAGTACTTC
CDR3 protein: CSSSPLYEQYF

V gene: TRBV6-4
clone size: -
J gene: TRBJ2-1
D gene: -
CDR3 DNA: TGTGCCAGCAGTGACACATTTAGCGGTCCCTACAATGAGCAGTTCTTC
CDR3 protein: CASSDTFSGPYNEQFF

V gene: TRBV5-1
clone size: -
J gene: TRBJ2-3
D gene: TRBD2
CDR3 DNA: TGCGCCAGCAGCTCGGAAATAGCGGGAGCAGATACGCAGTATTTT
CDR3 protein: CASSSEIAGADTQYF

V gene: TRBV6-4
clone size: -
J gene: TRBJ2-2
D gene: TRBD1
CDR3 DNA: TGTGCCAGCAGTGTACAGGGGTCGGCCACCGGGGAGCTGTTTTTT
CDR3 protein: CASSVQGSATGELFF

V gene: TRBV6-6
clone size: -
J gene: TRBJ1-1
D gene: -
CDR3 DNA: TGTGCCAGCAGTTACTGGCCAATGGAGGTCTCAGGTGAAGCTTTCTTT
CDR3 protein: CASSYWPMEVSGEAFF

V gene: TRBV11-2
clone size: few
J gene: TRBJ1-1
D gene: -
CDR3 DNA: TGTGCCAGCAGCCACCCCGGGTATTCGAACACTGAAGCTTTCTTT
CDR3 protein: CASSHPGYSNTEAFF

V gene: TRBV7-6
clone size: -
J gene: TRBJ1-3
D gene: -
CDR3 DNA: TGTGCCAGCAGCCCCCAGAGTACCGGGGTGTCCTCTGGAAACACCATATATTTT
CDR3 protein: CASSPQSTGVSSGNTIYF

V gene: TRBV12-5
clone size: few
J gene: TRBJ2-1
D gene: -
CDR3 DNA: TGTGCTAGTGGTTTGGTACTAAGCGGGGAGCAGTTCTTC
CDR3 protein: CASGLVLSGEQFF

V gene: TRBV19
clone size: -
J gene: TRBJ2-5
D gene: -
CDR3 DNA: TGTGCCAGTAGTATCTTTCGAGGTTCGGAGACCCAGTACTTC
CDR3 protein: CASSIFRGSETQYF

V gene: TRBV21-1
clone size: -
J gene: TRBJ1-2
D gene: -
CDR3 DNA: TGTGCCACAGGTCGGGGATGCTACACCTTC
CDR3 protein: CATGRGCYTF

V gene: TRBV2
clone size: -
J gene: TRBJ2-2
D gene: -
CDR3 DNA: TGTGCCAGCAGACTAGGCCCCGGGGAGCTGTTTTTT
CDR3 protein: CASRLGPGELFF